The present TCR beta chain was sequenced within a study of post-analysis software for immune sequencing data. About the study: Both relapsing-remitting and secondary progressive multiple sclerosis featured among the disease courses, as did progressive-relapsing multiple sclerosis. Points from the study as a whole: Under F measure analysis, samples from one preparation batch co-clustered strongly. TRBV segments more frequent in patients than in controls numbered roughly 5 and included TRBV5-6, TRBV5-1 and TRBV20-1. A significant reduction in normalized Chao1 diversity was observed in multiple sclerosis patients versus controls.

The CDR3 is 15 residues long. The library was made from cDNA and included unique molecular identifiers. Input amounts of 1 to 10 million T cells were used. These gave approximately 500,000 cDNA molecules, so each molecule approximated one T cell. TCRdb reprocessed the PCR reads via MiXCR and lists one record per CDR3 protein. The sample includes hundreds of thousands of distinct CDR3 sequences, roughly half of them seen just once. About this clonotype itself: The antigen is not known. One end of the junction fails to match germline, which may point to a read error.

The sequence was collected from a girl aged 5-17 years with multiple sclerosis. The V gene is TRBV12-3 or TRBV12-4, the J gene TRBJ2-3; 7 bases fit TRBD2. Input material: blood. CDR3 in DNA: TGTGCCAGCAGTTTCCAGCGGGGAGTTTCTGGTACGCAGTATTTC. As protein: CASSFQRGVSGTQYF.